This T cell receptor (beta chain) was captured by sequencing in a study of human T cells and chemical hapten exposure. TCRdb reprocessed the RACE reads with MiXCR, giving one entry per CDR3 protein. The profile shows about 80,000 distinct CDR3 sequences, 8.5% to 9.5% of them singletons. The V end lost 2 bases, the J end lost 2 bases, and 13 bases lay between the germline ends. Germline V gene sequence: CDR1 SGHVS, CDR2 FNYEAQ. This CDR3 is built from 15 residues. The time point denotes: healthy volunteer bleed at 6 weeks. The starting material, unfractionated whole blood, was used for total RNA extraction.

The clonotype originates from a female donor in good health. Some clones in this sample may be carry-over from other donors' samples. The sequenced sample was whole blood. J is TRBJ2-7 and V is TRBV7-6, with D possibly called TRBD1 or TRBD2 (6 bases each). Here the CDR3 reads CASSLPGALPYEQYF. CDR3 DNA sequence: TGTGCCAGCAGCTTACCGGGGGCCCTACCCTACGAGCAGTACTTC.